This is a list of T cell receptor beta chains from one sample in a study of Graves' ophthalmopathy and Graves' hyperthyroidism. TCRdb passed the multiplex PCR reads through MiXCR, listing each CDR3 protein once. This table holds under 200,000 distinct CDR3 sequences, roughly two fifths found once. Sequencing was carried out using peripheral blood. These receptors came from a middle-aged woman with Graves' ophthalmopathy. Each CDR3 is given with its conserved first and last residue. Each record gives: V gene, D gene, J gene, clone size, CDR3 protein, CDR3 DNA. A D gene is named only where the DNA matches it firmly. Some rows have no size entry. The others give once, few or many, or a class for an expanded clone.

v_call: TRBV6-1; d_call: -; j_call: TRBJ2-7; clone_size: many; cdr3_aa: CASRNTRRDSAYEQYF; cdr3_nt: TGTGCCAGCAGGAACACACGCCGGGACTCAGCCTACGAGCAGTACTTC
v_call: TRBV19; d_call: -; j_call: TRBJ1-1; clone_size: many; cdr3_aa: CASTPSGWMNTEAFF; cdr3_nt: TGTGCCAGTACCCCCTCGGGATGGATGAACACTGAAGCTTTCTTT
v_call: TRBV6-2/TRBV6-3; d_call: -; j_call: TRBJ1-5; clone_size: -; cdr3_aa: CASSYHRDGGNQPQHF; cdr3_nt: TGTGCCAGCAGTTACCACAGGGATGGGGGCAATCAGCCCCAGCATTTT
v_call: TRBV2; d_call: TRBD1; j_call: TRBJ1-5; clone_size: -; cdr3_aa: CASRTGLLGSNQPQHF; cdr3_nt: TGTGCCAGCCGGACAGGCCTGTTAGGGAGCAATCAGCCCCAGCATTTT
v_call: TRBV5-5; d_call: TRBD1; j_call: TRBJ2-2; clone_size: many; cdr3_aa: CASSGQGASGELFF; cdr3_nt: TGTGCCAGCAGCGGACAGGGGGCCTCCGGGGAGCTGTTTTTT
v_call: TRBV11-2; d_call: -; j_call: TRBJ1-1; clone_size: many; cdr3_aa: CASSLDGGVTEAFF; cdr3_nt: TGTGCCAGCAGCTTAGATGGGGGGGTGACTGAAGCTTTCTTT
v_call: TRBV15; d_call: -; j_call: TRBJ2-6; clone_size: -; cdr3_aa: CATSRPPNVLTF; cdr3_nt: TGTGCCACCAGCCGCCCCCCCAACGTCCTGACTTTC
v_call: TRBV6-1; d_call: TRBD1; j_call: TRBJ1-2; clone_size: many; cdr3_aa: CASSEARDSNYGYTF; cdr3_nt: TGTGCCAGCAGTGAAGCGAGGGACAGTAACTATGGCTACACCTTC
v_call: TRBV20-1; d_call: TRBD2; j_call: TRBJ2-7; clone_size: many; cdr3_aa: CSARGSSGRESSYEQYF; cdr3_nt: TGCAGTGCTAGAGGCTCTAGCGGGAGGGAAAGCTCCTACGAGCAGTACTTC
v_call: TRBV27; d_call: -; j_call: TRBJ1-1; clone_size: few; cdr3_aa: CASSLSRNMNTEAFF; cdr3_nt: TGTGCCAGCAGTTTATCGCGTAATATGAACACTGAAGCTTTCTTT
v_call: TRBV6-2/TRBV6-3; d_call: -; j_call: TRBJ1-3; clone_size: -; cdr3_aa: CASTDRRFGNTIYF; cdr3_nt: TGTGCCAGCACCGACAGGAGGTTCGGAAACACCATATATTTT
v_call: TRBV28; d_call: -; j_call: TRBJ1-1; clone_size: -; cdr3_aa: CASSLPLSRGLNTEAFF; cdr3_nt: TGTGCCAGCAGTTTGCCCCTAAGCAGGGGCCTGAACACTGAAGCTTTCTTT
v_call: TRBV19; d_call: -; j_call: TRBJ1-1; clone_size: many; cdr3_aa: CASSTGSGGTEAFF; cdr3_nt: TGTGCCAGTAGTACAGGGTCGGGCGGCACTGAAGCTTTCTTT
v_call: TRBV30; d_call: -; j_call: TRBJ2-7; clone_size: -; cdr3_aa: CAWAAGQTYEQYF; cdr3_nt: TGTGCCTGGGCCGCTGGACAGACCTACGAGCAGTACTTC
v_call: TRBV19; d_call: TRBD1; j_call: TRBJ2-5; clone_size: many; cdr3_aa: CASSSMTGEETQYF; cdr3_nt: TGTGCCAGTAGCAGTATGACAGGGGAAGAGACCCAGTACTTC
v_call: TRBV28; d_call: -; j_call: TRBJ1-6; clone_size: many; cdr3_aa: CASSTSAVGSSYNSPLHF; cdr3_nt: TGTGCCAGCAGCACCTCTGCAGTGGGAAGCTCCTATAATTCACCCCTCCACTTT
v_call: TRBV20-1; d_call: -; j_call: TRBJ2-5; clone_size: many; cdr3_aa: CSAIRTSGETQYF; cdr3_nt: TGCAGTGCTATCCGGACGAGTGGTGAGACCCAGTACTTC
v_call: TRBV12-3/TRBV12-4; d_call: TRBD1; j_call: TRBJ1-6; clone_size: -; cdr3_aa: CASSLSRTGANSPLHF; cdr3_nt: TGTGCCAGCAGTTTATCCCGGACAGGAGCCAATTCACCCCTCCACTTT
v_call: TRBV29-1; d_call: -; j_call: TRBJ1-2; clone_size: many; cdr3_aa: CSVSAGSNYGYTF; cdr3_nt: TGCAGCGTATCGGCAGGGAGTAACTATGGCTACACCTTC
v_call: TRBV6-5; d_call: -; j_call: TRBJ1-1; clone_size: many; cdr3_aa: CASSYSYSNNEAFF; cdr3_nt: TGTGCCAGCAGTTACTCGTACAGTAATAATGAAGCTTTCTTT
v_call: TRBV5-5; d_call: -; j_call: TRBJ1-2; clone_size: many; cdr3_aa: CASSLDARGYYGYTF; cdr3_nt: TGTGCCAGCAGCTTGGACGCCCGAGGGTACTATGGCTACACCTTC
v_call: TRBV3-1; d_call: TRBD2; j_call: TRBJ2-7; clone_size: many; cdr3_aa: CASSRRRGAYEQYF; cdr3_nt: TGTGCCAGCAGCCGTAGGCGGGGGGCCTACGAGCAGTACTTC
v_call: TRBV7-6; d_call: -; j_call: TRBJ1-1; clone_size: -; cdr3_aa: CASSGERGTEAFF; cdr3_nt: TGTGCCAGCAGCGGAGAGAGGGGCACTGAAGCTTTCTTT
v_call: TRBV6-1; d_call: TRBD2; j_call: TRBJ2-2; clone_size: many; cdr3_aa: CASNLAGPNTGELFF; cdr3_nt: TGTGCCAGCAACCTAGCGGGACCGAACACCGGGGAGCTGTTTTTT
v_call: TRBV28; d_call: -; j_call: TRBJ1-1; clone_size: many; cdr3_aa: CASSQMRLNTEAFF; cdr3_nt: TGTGCCAGTTCCCAAATGAGACTGAACACTGAAGCTTTCTTT
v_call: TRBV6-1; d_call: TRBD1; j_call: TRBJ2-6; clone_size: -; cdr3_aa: CASSRTGGDGANVLTF; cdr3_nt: TGTGCCAGCAGCCGGACAGGGGGTGATGGGGCCAACGTCCTGACTTTC
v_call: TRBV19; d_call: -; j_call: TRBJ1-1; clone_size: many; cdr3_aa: CATKGLNTEAFF; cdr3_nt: TGTGCCACCAAGGGATTGAACACTGAAGCTTTCTTT
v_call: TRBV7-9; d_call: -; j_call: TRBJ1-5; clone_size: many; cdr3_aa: CASSLGRQGGQPQHF; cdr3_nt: TGTGCCAGCAGCTTGGGTCGTCAGGGCGGTCAGCCCCAGCATTTT
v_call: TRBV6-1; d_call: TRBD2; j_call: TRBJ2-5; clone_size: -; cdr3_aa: CASSKGLAGVGETQYF; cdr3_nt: TGTGCCAGCAGTAAGGGACTAGCGGGAGTTGGAGAGACCCAGTACTTC
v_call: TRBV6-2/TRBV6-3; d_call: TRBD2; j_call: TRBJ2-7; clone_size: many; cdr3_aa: CASTGTSGGYEQYF; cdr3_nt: TGTGCCAGCACCGGGACTAGCGGGGGCTACGAGCAGTACTTC
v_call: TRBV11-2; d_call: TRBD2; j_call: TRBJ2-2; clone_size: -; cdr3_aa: CASRRLASGRTGELFF; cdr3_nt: TGTGCCAGCAGGCGCTTGGCTAGCGGGAGGACCGGGGAGCTGTTTTTT
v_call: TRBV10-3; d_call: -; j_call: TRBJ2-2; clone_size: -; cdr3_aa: CAISGLATGANTGELFF; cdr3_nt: TGTGCCATCAGTGGGCTAGCGACCGGAGCGAACACCGGGGAGCTGTTTTTT
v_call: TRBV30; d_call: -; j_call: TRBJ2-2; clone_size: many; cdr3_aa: CAWSGTSTGELFF; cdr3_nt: TGTGCCTGGAGTGGAACTAGCACCGGGGAGCTGTTTTTT
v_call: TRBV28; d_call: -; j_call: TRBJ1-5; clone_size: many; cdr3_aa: CASSLSPGFGNQPQHF; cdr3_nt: TGTGCCAGCAGTTTATCGCCGGGATTTGGCAATCAGCCCCAGCATTTT
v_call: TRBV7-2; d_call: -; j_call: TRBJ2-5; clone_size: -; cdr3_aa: CAWYGTGHQETQYF; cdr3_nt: TGTGCCTGGTATGGAACGGGCCACCAAGAGACCCAGTACTTC
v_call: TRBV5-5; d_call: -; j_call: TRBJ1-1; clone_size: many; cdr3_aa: CASSVGTPGAEAFF; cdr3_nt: TGTGCCAGCAGCGTCGGGACGCCCGGGGCTGAAGCTTTCTTT
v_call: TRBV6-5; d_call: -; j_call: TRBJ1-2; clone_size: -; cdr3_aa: CASSSLGGNYGYTF; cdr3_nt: TGTGCCAGCAGTTCCCTGGGGGGGAACTATGGCTACACCTTC
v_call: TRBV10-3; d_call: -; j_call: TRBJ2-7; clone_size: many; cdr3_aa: CAIRRDGSYEQYF; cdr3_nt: TGTGCCATCAGAAGGGACGGTTCCTACGAGCAGTACTTC
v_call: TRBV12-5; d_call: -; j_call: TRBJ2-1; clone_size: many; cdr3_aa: CASGQRDEQFF; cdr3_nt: TGTGCTAGTGGGCAGCGGGATGAGCAGTTCTTC
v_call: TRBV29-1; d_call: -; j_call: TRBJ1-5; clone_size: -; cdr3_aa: CSVDTGASQHF; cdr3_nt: TGCAGCGTAGACACAGGCGCGTCCCAGCATTTT
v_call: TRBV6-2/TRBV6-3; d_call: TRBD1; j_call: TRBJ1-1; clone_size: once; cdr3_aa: CASSTRGYNRNTEAFF; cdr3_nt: TGTGCCAGCAGTACCAGGGGGTATAATCGGAACACTGAAGCTTTCTTT
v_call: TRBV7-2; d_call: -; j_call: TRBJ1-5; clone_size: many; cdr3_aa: CASSLASGQYSNQPQHF; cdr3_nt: TGTGCCAGCAGCTTAGCGTCCGGCCAGTATAGCAATCAGCCCCAGCATTTT
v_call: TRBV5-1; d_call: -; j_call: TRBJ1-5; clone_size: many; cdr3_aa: CASSLGYNQPQHF; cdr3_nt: TGCGCCAGCAGCTTGGGTTACAATCAGCCCCAGCATTTT
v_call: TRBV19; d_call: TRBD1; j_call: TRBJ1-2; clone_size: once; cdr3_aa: CASSNTYGQGYGYTF; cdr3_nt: TGTGCCAGTAGTAACACGTACGGACAGGGCTATGGCTACACCTTC
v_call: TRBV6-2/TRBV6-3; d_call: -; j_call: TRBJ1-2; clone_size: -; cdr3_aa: CASSLPGQKNGYTF; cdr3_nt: TGTGCCAGCAGCTTGCCGGGACAAAAGAATGGCTACACCTTC
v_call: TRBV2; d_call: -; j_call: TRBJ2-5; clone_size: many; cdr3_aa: CASNQAPTWETQYF; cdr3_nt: TGTGCCAGCAACCAGGCCCCGACGTGGGAGACCCAGTACTTC
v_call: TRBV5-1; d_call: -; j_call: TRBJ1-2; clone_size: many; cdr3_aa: CASSSRRDALDGYTF; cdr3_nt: TGCGCCAGCAGCTCGAGGAGGGACGCTTTGGATGGCTACACCTTC
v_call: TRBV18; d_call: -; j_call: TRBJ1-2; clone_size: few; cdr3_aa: CASSRIEGTMDGYTF; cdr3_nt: TGTGCCAGCTCACGGATCGAGGGAACTATGGATGGCTACACCTTC
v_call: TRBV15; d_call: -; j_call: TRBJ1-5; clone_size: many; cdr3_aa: CATSRPRQINQPQHF; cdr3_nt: TGTGCCACCAGCAGACCTAGACAGATCAATCAGCCCCAGCATTTT
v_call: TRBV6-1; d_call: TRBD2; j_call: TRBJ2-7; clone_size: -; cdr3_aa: CASRFGGSYEQYF; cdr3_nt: TGTGCCAGCAGATTCGGGGGGAGCTACGAGCAGTACTTC
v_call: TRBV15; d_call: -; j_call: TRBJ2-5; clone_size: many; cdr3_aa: CATSRDYGFSETQYF; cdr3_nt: TGTGCCACCAGCAGGGACTACGGGTTTAGCGAGACCCAGTACTTC
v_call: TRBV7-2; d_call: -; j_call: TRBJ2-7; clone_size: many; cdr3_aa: CASSPTGLLSYEQYF; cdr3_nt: TGTGCCAGCAGCCCCACAGGTCTCCTCTCCTACGAGCAGTACTTC
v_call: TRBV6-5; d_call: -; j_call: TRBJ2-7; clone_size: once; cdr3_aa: CASSYNGQLLAEQYF; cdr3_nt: TGTGCCAGCAGTTATAATGGACAGTTATTAGCCGAGCAGTACTTC